Below are 12 T cell receptor beta chains sequenced from a single sample in a study of early T cells in non-severe SARS-CoV-2 infection. A single record per CDR3 protein comes from TCRdb applying MiXCR to the 5' RACE reads. The repertoire holds about 110,000 distinct CDR3 sequences, with 11% as singletons. The sequenced material came from whole blood. The origin of the receptors is an adult who was a healthcare worker with PCR-confirmed SARS-CoV-2 infection or an uninfected control (not recorded which).

This chain uses TRBV6-1 with TRBJ2-2; the D is unclear. V was trimmed by 0 bases and J by 3 bases, leaving 2 bases between them. CDR1 is MNHNS, CDR2 SASEGT, per germline. The CDR3 runs to 13 residues. The CDR3 sequence: CASSEADTGELFF. The CDR3 bases are TGTGCCAGCAGTGAAGCCGACACCGGGGAGCTGTTTTTT.

At least ten counts were recorded for this clonotype. The V and J genes are TRBV7-9 and TRBJ1-2, with 9 bases aligning to TRBD1. The V gene end was trimmed by 4 bases and the J gene end by 6 bases; junction bases not matched to a gene: 6. The germline CDR1 and CDR2 sequences are SEHNR and FQNEAQ (reference sequence). The CDR3 contains 14 residues. CDR3 coding DNA: TGTGCCAGCAGCTCCTCCACAGGGGGCCATGGCTACACCTTC. Encoded protein: CASSSSTGGHGYTF.

The table lists this clonotype with many counts. The chain couples TRBV6-2 or TRBV6-3 to TRBJ2-1, with TRBD2 as a possible D gene (5 bases). The germline V and J ends were trimmed by 0 bases and 10 bases, with 10 bases remaining between them. Germline loops: CDR1 MNHEY, CDR2 SVGEGT. CDR3 length: 13 residues. In DNA, the CDR3 is TGTGCCAGCAGTTACTCCCCGGGATCGGAGCAGTTCTTC. This encodes CASSYSPGSEQFF.

This clonotype was counted ten times or more. The chain uses TRBV3-1 and TRBJ1-1; D is uncertain. V lost 4 bases to trimming and J lost 0 bases, with 6 bases between them. Germline V gene sequence: CDR1 LGHDT, CDR2 YNNKEL (reference sequence). This CDR3 is 13 amino acids long. As DNA, the CDR3 is TGTGCCAGCAGCCGGACGGTGAACACTGAAGCTTTCTTT. Encoded protein: CASSRTVNTEAFF.

This clonotype came up many times. Since the CDR3 does not end with the conserved phenylalanine or tryptophan, this likely comes from a read error. The DNA is left out, because the CDR3 cannot be placed on it with certainty; the CDR3 is given as TCRdb lists it. The V gene is TRBV7-2, the J gene TRBJ2-1; TRBD1, the table's D call, lacks a check against the DNA. The CDR3 contains 11 residues when both ends are counted. Germline CDR1 is SGHTA and CDR2 is FQGNSA. The CDR3: CASSLVRPTRL.

The V and J genes are TRBV20-1 and TRBJ2-3, with 7 bases lining up with TRBD1. J lost 4 bases, V lost 1 base, and 8 bases had no gene match. Germline V gene data show CDR1 as DFQATT and CDR2 as SNEGSKA (reference sequence). The CDR3 consists of 15 residues. The CDR3 sequence: CSARARTGAADTQYF. Written as DNA, the CDR3 is TGCAGTGCTAGAGCCCGGACAGGAGCGGCAGATACGCAGTATTTT.

In this sample, this clonotype turned up a few times. The chain employs TRBV6-1 and TRBJ2-2; D unresolved. The CDR3 runs 13 residues. The ends were cut back, 2 bases at V and 4 bases at J, with 5 bases in the middle. Looked up from germline, CDR1 is MNHNS and CDR2 is SASEGT. Written as DNA, the CDR3 is TGTGCCAGCAGTGAAATGGGCACCGGGGAGCTGTTTTTT. It yields the protein CASSEMGTGELFF.

Ten or more counts support this clonotype. The rearrangement links TRBV6-2 or TRBV6-3 to TRBJ2-1; D is ambiguous. The CDR3 totals 12 residues. The germline gives CDR1 MNHEY, CDR2 SVGEGT. V was pared by 6 bases and J by 8 bases, with 11 bases between. As DNA, the CDR3 is TGTGCCAGCAGACCCACCCAGGATGAGCAGTTCTTC. Translated, it gives CASRPTQDEQFF.

This clonotype showed up many times. The genes are TRBV28 and TRBJ1-4; 8 bases are shared with TRBD1. Germline-derived CDR1 and CDR2 are MDHEN and SYDVKM. This CDR3 region has 14 residues. V trimming: 6 bases; J trimming: 10 bases; junction bases outside the gene matches: 10. The CDR3: CASRNRGSPRKLFF. The CDR3 nucleotides read TGTGCCAGCAGGAACAGGGGGTCGCCGCGAAAACTGTTTTTT.

This clonotype appeared many times. The J gene is TRBJ2-6, the V gene TRBV6-4, with TRBD1 matching over 7 bases. CDR1 is MRHNA and CDR2 is SNTAGT in the germline V gene. Trimming at V came to 4 bases and at J to 4 bases, leaving 7 bases not matched to a gene. The CDR3 consists of 16 residues. CDR3 sequence: CASSARGQTGANVLTF. As DNA, the CDR3 is TGTGCCAGCAGTGCAAGGGGGCAAACGGGGGCCAACGTCCTGACTTTC.

This clonotype has ten or more counts. The CDR3 DNA sequence: TGTGCCAGCACAGGCGGAAAGAGGCCCGGGGAGCTGTTTTTT. This encodes CASTGGKRPGELFF. The chain couples TRBV6-5 to TRBJ2-2; D gene ambiguous. The V gene's germline CDR1 is MNHEY and CDR2 SVGAGI. The CDR3 extends over 14 amino acids. Trimming left V 7 bases short and J 6 bases short, with 15 bases between.

This clonotype was picked up many times. This rearrangement joins TRBV27 to TRBJ2-7, with TRBD2 matching over 15 bases. V was clipped by 5 bases and J by 4 bases; unmatched bases: 6. The CDR3 is 16 residues long. In germline, CDR1 is MNHEY, CDR2 SMNVEV (reference sequence). The CDR3 reads CASSTPGTSGGYEQYF. DNA for the CDR3: TGTGCCAGCAGTACCCCCGGGACTAGCGGGGGGTACGAGCAGTACTTC.